This entry lists 32 T cell receptor beta chains sequenced from one sample in a study of T cells in Graves' hyperthyroidism and ophthalmopathy. Template material for amplifying TCR beta CDR3 regions consisted of RNA transcripts. The HTBI set primed first-round TCR CDR3 RT-PCR. TCRdb re-derived calls from the multiplex PCR reads in MiXCR, one entry per CDR3 protein. The sample shows roughly 630,000 distinct CDR3 sequences, less than 20% of them seen only once. Sequences were obtained from blood. Every receptor here comes from a woman in her twenties or thirties with Graves' hyperthyroidism.

This clonotype was picked up many times. This chain uses TRBV12-3 or TRBV12-4 with TRBJ2-3; D gene unclear. This CDR3 spans 15 amino acids. V dropped 5 bases and J dropped 1 base, with 13 bases sitting between them. The CDR3 nucleotides read TGTGCCAGCAGTCCACGGGCGGTGGGCACAGATACGCAGTATTTT. This translates into CASSPRAVGTDTQYF.

Ten or more counts support this clonotype. The CDR3 DNA reads as TGTGCCAGCAGCTTAGAGGCAGGGGAAGAGACCCAGTACTTC. Translating gives CASSLEAGEETQYF. V usage is TRBV7-9 and J usage is TRBJ2-5; D is perhaps TRBD1 (6 bases). The ends were cut back, 1 base at V and 3 bases at J, with 9 bases in the middle. The CDR3 runs to 14 residues. Germline V lookup: CDR1 SEHNR, CDR2 FQNEAQ (reference sequence).

This clonotype showed up many times. This chain links TRBV5-1 with TRBJ2-1, with 10 bases aligning to TRBD2. The CDR3 is 15 amino acids. The V and J ends lost 0 bases and 10 bases, in that order; junction bases with no gene match: 7. Germline V gene data show CDR1 as SGHRS and CDR2 as YFSETQ. DNA for the CDR3: TGCGCCAGCAGCTTGGAACTAGCGGGACTTGAGGAGCAGTTCTTC. This gives the protein CASSLELAGLEEQFF.

The gene calls are TRBV4-1 and TRBJ2-1; 13 bases are shared with TRBD2. Germline loops: CDR1 MGHRA, CDR2 YSYEKL. The CDR3 has 19 amino acids. Trimming removed 8 bases from V and 0 bases from J; junction bases left unmatched: 13. The CDR3 spells CASEGLGTSGTSSYNEQFF. The DNA for the CDR3 is TGCGCCAGCGAAGGATTGGGGACTAGCGGGACGAGCTCCTACAATGAGCAGTTCTTC.

About this clonotype itself: Compared with germline, one end of the junction differs, possibly owing to a read error. The chain recombines TRBV4-3 with TRBJ1-6; D gene unclear. The germline CDR1 and CDR2 sequences are LGHNA and YSLEER. This CDR3 comprises 17 residues. CDR3 nucleotide sequence: TGCGCCAGCAGCCAAGATCTCTTCACGGATACTAATTCACCCCTCCAGTTT. Translating gives CASSQDLFTDTNSPLQF.

This clonotype was recorded a few times. This rearrangement joins TRBV18 to TRBJ1-4, with D tentatively TRBD1 (5 bases). The germline gives CDR1 KGHSH, CDR2 LQKENI. The CDR3 loop spans 15 amino acids. V was pared by 3 bases and J by 3 bases, with 11 bases between. Written as DNA, the CDR3 is TGTGCCAGCTCACCCAGGCGGGGGGCTAATGAAAAACTGTTTTTT. Protein sequence: CASSPRRGANEKLFF.

V is TRBV5-1 and J is TRBJ2-2; 7 bases agree with TRBD2. Germline V gene lookup returns CDR1 SGHRS and CDR2 YFSETQ. The CDR3 has 15 amino acids. The junction had 8 bases not matched to a gene; V was cut back by 5 bases and J by 4 bases. CDR3 residues: CASRQRENPTGELFF. CDR3 coding DNA: TGCGCCAGCAGACAGCGGGAAAATCCCACCGGGGAGCTGTTTTTT. Full variable domain (remainder filled in from reference TRBV5-1 and TRBJ2-2): KAGVTQTPRYLIKTRGQQVTLSCSPISGHRSVSWYQQTPGQGLQFLFEYFSETQRNKGNFPGRFSGRQFSNSRSEMNVSTLELGDSALYLCASRQRENPTGELFFGEGSRLTVL.

There are a few counts of this clonotype. The CDR3 region is CASSSGTTSSYNEQFF. The CDR3 DNA reads TGTGCCAGCAGTTCTGGTACAACGAGCTCCTACAATGAGCAGTTCTTC. The rearrangement links TRBV6-1 to TRBJ2-1; D uncertain. Looked up from germline, CDR1 is MNHNS and CDR2 is SASEGT. V was shortened by 5 bases and J by 0 bases, with 14 bases between the two germline ends. The CDR3 runs to 16 residues.

The chain employs TRBV13 and TRBJ2-2; possible D gene TRBD2, 5 bases. Per germline, CDR1 PRHDT and CDR2 FYEKMQ (reference sequence). V lost 0 bases and J 3 bases, leaving 11 bases between the germline ends. The CDR3 sequence is 16 residues long. Here the CDR3 reads CASSLGTPGYTGELFF. In DNA form, the CDR3 reads TGTGCCAGCAGCTTAGGGACTCCGGGGTACACCGGGGAGCTGTTTTTT. The full variable domain, rest sourced from reference TRBV13 and TRBJ2-2, is AAGVIQSPRHLIKEKRETATLKCYPIPRHDTVYWYQQGPGQDPQFLISFYEKMQSDKGSIPDRFSAQQFSDYHSELNMSSLELGDSALYFCASSLGTPGYTGELFFGEGSRLTVL.

This clonotype was seen a few times. The rearrangement uses TRBV5-1 and TRBJ2-1, with 7 positions matching TRBD2. Germline lookup yields CDR1 SGHRS and CDR2 YFSETQ. The CDR3 spans 15 residues. V shed 0 bases, J shed 9 bases, and the junction held 9 bases outside the gene matches. The CDR3 DNA follows: TGCGCCAGCAGCTTGGATCTAGCGGAGACGGGTGAGCAGTTCTTC. Residues: CASSLDLAETGEQFF.

The table lists this clonotype with many counts. This chain links TRBV24-1 with TRBJ2-2, with 8 positions matching TRBD1. Germline CDR1 and CDR2: KGHDR and SFDVKD. This CDR3 is 18 amino acids long. J lost 0 bases, V lost 6 bases, and 11 bases had no gene match. CDR3 protein: CATSPGNRGFANTGELFF. CDR3 in DNA: TGTGCCACCAGTCCAGGCAACAGGGGGTTCGCGAACACCGGGGAGCTGTTTTTT.

This clonotype was counted many times. The J gene is TRBJ2-7, the V gene TRBV5-1; a weak D match, TRBD1 (6 bases). Germline CDR1 and CDR2: SGHRS and YFSETQ. The CDR3 has 13 residues. V lost 4 bases and J lost 3, with 11 bases in between. The CDR3: CASSEGQDYEQYF. CDR3 coding DNA: TGCGCCAGCAGCGAGGGACAAGACTACGAGCAGTACTTC. Filled out from reference TRBV5-1 and TRBJ2-7, the complete variable domain reads KAGVTQTPRYLIKTRGQQVTLSCSPISGHRSVSWYQQTPGQGLQFLFEYFSETQRNKGNFPGRFSGRQFSNSRSEMNVSTLELGDSALYLCASSEGQDYEQYFGPGTRLTVT.

This clonotype appeared many times. This chain links TRBV7-2 with TRBJ2-1; 10 bases align to TRBD2. Looked up from germline, CDR1 is SGHTA and CDR2 is FQGNSA. This CDR3 is 16 amino acids long. Trimming took 5 bases from V and 3 from J; bases not matched to a gene: 7. CDR3 in DNA: TGTGCCAGCAGCCCTAGACTAGCGGGTTTCTACAATGAGCAGTTCTTC. Amino acid sequence: CASSPRLAGFYNEQFF.

This clonotype showed up many times. This chain connects TRBV2 to TRBJ1-2, with a weak D call TRBD1 (5 bases). V gave up 5 bases and J gave up 3 bases, with 13 bases separating them. The CDR3 totals 14 residues. Germline CDR1 reads SNHLY; CDR2 reads FYNNEI. The CDR3 DNA follows: TGTGCCAGCAGTTCGGAGGGGTTTTACTATGGCTACACCTTC. Encoded protein: CASSSEGFYYGYTF.

The V gene is TRBV12-3 or TRBV12-4, the J gene TRBJ2-7, with D unresolved. The V end was cut by 5 bases, the J end by 3 bases, with 14 bases between. The CDR3 extends over 14 amino acids. In DNA form, the CDR3 reads TGTGCCAGCAGTAACCCCCCAGCTAGCTACGAGCAGTACTTC. Translation: CASSNPPASYEQYF.

The chain is built from TRBV6-5 and TRBJ2-1; the D gene could be TRBD1 or TRBD2 (6 bases each). The CDR3 runs to 13 residues. The V end was cut by 0 bases, the J end by 12 bases, with 12 bases between. CDR1 is MNHEY and CDR2 is SVGAGI in the germline V gene. The CDR3 region is CASSYSGGAGQFF. The CDR3 DNA reads as TGTGCCAGCAGTTACTCGGGGGGCGCAGGGCAGTTCTTC.

This clonotype was detected ten times or more. The chain uses TRBV20-1 and TRBJ2-2, with D uncertain. Germline CDR1 and CDR2: DFQATT and SNEGSKA (reference sequence). Trimming took off 3 bases at V and 8 bases at J, with 13 bases between the two ends. The CDR3 sequence is 13 residues long. DNA for the CDR3: TGCAGTGCTAGCGGACCTCCCGGAGGGGAGCTGTTTTTT. Its protein is CSASGPPGGELFF.

The chain recombines TRBV12-3 or TRBV12-4 with TRBJ2-3, with 13 bases matching TRBD2. J gave up 4 bases and V 6 bases, and 10 bases lay outside the gene matches. The CDR3 has 17 residues. This CDR3 is CASSTKTTSGRPDTQYF. CDR3 bases: TGTGCCAGCAGCACGAAGACGACTAGCGGGAGGCCAGATACGCAGTATTTT.

There are many counts of this clonotype. The chain combines TRBV7-6 with TRBJ1-5, with TRBD1 matching 7 bases. The germline CDR1 and CDR2 sequences are SGHVS and FNYEAQ. With V trimmed by 1 base and J by 6 bases, 6 bases remained unmatched. This CDR3 region has 15 residues. CDR3 in amino acids: CASSLEATGLQPQHF. The CDR3 DNA follows: TGTGCCAGCAGCTTAGAGGCGACAGGGCTTCAGCCCCAGCATTTT.

The V gene is TRBV19, the J gene TRBJ1-5; TRBD1 is a possible D gene (5 bases). This CDR3 is built from 14 residues. Trimming pared 5 bases from V and 10 bases from J, leaving 18 bases between. Germline V gives CDR1 LNHDA, CDR2 SQIVND (reference sequence). The CDR3 sequence: CASSQQVGGDPQHF. The CDR3 DNA reads TGTGCCAGTAGTCAACAGGTGGGCGGGGATCCCCAGCATTTT. The full variable domain, completed using reference TRBV19 and TRBJ1-5, is DGGITQSPKYLFRKEGQNVTLSCEQNLNHDAMYWYRQDPGQGLRLIYYSQIVNDFQKGDIAEGYSVSREKKESFPLTVTSAQKNPTAFYLCASSQQVGGDPQHFGDGTRLSIL.

This clonotype was found many times. The genes are TRBV11-2 and TRBJ2-1; the D gene is possibly TRBD1 (6 bases). Germline values: CDR1 SGHAT, CDR2 FQNNGV. The V end lost 4 bases, the J end lost 6 bases, and 19 bases lay between the germline ends. The CDR3 extends over 16 amino acids. The CDR3 loop is CASSSETGGRFNEQFF. The CDR3 DNA reads TGTGCCAGCAGCTCCGAGACAGGCGGGCGTTTCAATGAGCAGTTCTTC.

By its share, this clonotype is medium-sized. The V and J genes are TRBV11-1 and TRBJ2-1, with TRBD2 matching over 7 bases. V dropped 5 bases and J dropped 4; count of bases not matched to a gene: 8. This CDR3 has 15 residues. Germline values: CDR1 SGHAT, CDR2 FQDESV (reference sequence). CDR3 residues: CASSTGLDLYNEQFF. The CDR3 DNA sequence: TGTGCCAGCAGCACAGGACTAGACCTATACAATGAGCAGTTCTTC.

The rearrangement links TRBV15 to TRBJ2-5; TRBD2 agrees at 8 bases. Germline CDR1 is LNHNV and CDR2 is YYDKDF (reference sequence). After removal of 5 bases from V and 4 bases from J, the junction contained 9 bases not matched to a gene. The length of the CDR3 is 15 residues. The CDR3 here is CATSPQAGARETQYF. Here the CDR3 DNA reads TGTGCCACCAGCCCCCAAGCGGGAGCGCGAGAGACCCAGTACTTC.

This clonotype came up many times. V gene TRBV29-1 combines with J gene TRBJ2-7; weak D call: TRBD2 (6 bases). V lost 5 bases and J 6 bases, leaving 23 bases between the germline ends. There are 15 residues in the CDR3. Germline values: CDR1 SQVTM, CDR2 ANQGSEA. The chain's CDR3 is CSVKAEGTARGEQYF. The CDR3 nucleotides read TGCAGCGTTAAGGCTGAAGGGACTGCGAGAGGCGAGCAGTACTTC.

The chain links TRBV24-1 to TRBJ1-2; 10 bases map to TRBD1. This CDR3 is 12 amino acids long. Germline assignment: CDR1 KGHDR and CDR2 SFDVKD. V lost 8 bases to trimming and J lost 7 bases; unmatched junction nucleotides: 3. For the CDR3, the DNA is TGTGCCACCAACGACAGGGGGCTTGGCTACACCTTC. Its protein product is CATNDRGLGYTF.

Many counts were recorded for this clonotype. This chain links TRBV6-2 or TRBV6-3 with TRBJ2-5, with a weak D call TRBD2 (5 bases). Trimming took off 7 bases at V and 7 bases at J, with 16 bases between the two ends. The germline V gene has CDR1 MNHEY and CDR2 SVGEGT. The CDR3 consists of 13 residues. This CDR3 is CASTTGYTGTQYF. CDR3 nucleotide sequence: TGTGCCAGCACCACGGGATACACGGGGACCCAGTACTTC.

The table lists this clonotype with a few counts. V and J are TRBV19 and TRBJ1-5, with D unclear. V dropped 1 base and J dropped 5 bases, with 6 bases sitting between them. CDR1 LNHDA and CDR2 SQIVND come from the germline V gene (reference sequence). The CDR3 runs to 13 residues. CDR3 in amino acids: CASSIVGDQPQHF. CDR3 nucleotides: TGTGCCAGTAGTATAGTTGGCGATCAGCCCCAGCATTTT.

This chain connects TRBV11-3 to TRBJ2-7; 7 bases align to TRBD2. This CDR3 contains 15 residues. The germline V gene has CDR1 SGHNT and CDR2 YENEEA. V trimming: 2 bases; J trimming: 0 bases; junction bases outside the gene matches: 4. CDR3 nucleotide sequence: TGTGCCAGCAGCTTATACGGCGGGAGCTCCTACGAGCAGTACTTC. Residues: CASSLYGGSSYEQYF.

This clonotype was counted at least ten times. The rearrangement uses TRBV27 and TRBJ1-2; 7 nucleotides match TRBD1. Trimming took 0 bases from V and 2 from J; bases not matched to a gene: 0. This CDR3 is 14 amino acids long. The V gene's germline CDR1 is MNHEY and CDR2 SMNVEV (reference sequence). CDR3 DNA: TGTGCCAGCAGTTTATCAGGGGGCAACTATGGCTACACCTTC. It is translated as CASSLSGGNYGYTF.

In its sample, this clonotype was seen a few times. This chain links TRBV30 with TRBJ2-3, with D tentatively TRBD1 (6 bases). The CDR3 contains 15 residues. V was cut by 4 bases and J by 0 bases, with 14 bases left in between. Per the germline V gene, CDR1 is GTSNPN and CDR2 is SVGIG (reference sequence). The CDR3, as DNA: TGTGCCTGGACCCCAGGGGTGAGGAGCACAGATACGCAGTATTTT. It translates to CAWTPGVRSTDTQYF.

The table lists this clonotype with a few counts. This chain uses TRBV30 with TRBJ2-3, with TRBD2 identical over 13 bases. The trim removed 5 bases at V and 2 bases at J, leaving 7 bases unmatched. The CDR3 contains 16 residues. Germline V gene sequence: CDR1 GTSNPN, CDR2 SVGIG (reference sequence). The CDR3 nucleotides read TGTGCCTGGGACCCCGGGACTAGCGGGGTCACAGATACGCAGTATTTT. This sequence encodes CAWDPGTSGVTDTQYF.

This chain uses TRBV28 with TRBJ1-5, with a possible D match to TRBD1 (5 bases). With 2 bases removed from V and 0 bases from J, the gap between germline ends came to 14 bases. Germline V CDR1 and CDR2: MDHEN, SYDVKM. This CDR3 region has 17 residues. The CDR3 bases are TGTGCCAGCAGTTTAAATTCAGGGATGGGTAGCAATCAGCCCCAGCATTTT. Translated, it gives CASSLNSGMGSNQPQHF.